Shown below are 23 T cell receptor beta chains from a single sample sequenced in a study of blood T cell repertoires in COVID-19. Sequencing was performed with immunoSEQ multiplex PCR; in TCRdb, only in-frame clones are kept and a portion is missing. The sample includes some 150,000 clones, almost 80% of them seen just once. Sequencing was performed on PBMCs or T cells enriched from blood (not recorded which). The origin of the receptors is a woman between 50 and 59 years old who had recovered from COVID-19.

The chain uses TRBV7-2 and TRBJ2-5; 7 nucleotides align to TRBD2. The V and J ends lost 2 bases and 3 bases, in that order; junction bases with no gene match: 3. The CDR3 loop spans 14 amino acids. Looked up from germline, CDR1 is SGHTA and CDR2 is FQGNSA. CDR3 amino acids: CASSLILAEETQYF. Written as DNA, the CDR3 is TGTGCCAGCAGCTTAATTCTAGCGGAAGAGACCCAGTACTTC.

The CDR3 nucleotides read TGTGCCAGCAGCTTTGACACAGGCTCGCGCGCAAAACTGTTTTTT. Its protein product is CASSFDTGSRAKLFF. This chain links TRBV11-2 with TRBJ1-4; D possibly corresponds to TRBD1 (5 bases). CDR1 is SGHAT and CDR2 is FQNNGV in the germline V gene. This CDR3 contains 15 residues. Trimming shortened V by 3 bases and J by 10 bases, and 18 bases separated the two germline ends.

V usage is TRBV7-8 and J usage is TRBJ2-2; D unclear. Germline values: CDR1 SGHVS, CDR2 FQNEAQ. The CDR3 length is 12 residues. CDR3 DNA sequence: TGTGCTATTAACAGAGACACCGGGGAGCTGTTTTTT. Amino acids: CAINRDTGELFF.

The rearrangement joins TRBV7-9 to TRBJ1-2; no firm D call. The germline V and J ends were trimmed by 7 bases and 0 bases, with 9 bases remaining between them. This CDR3 is built from 13 residues. CDR1 is SEHNR and CDR2 is FQNEAQ in the germline V gene (reference sequence). For the CDR3, the DNA is TGTGCCAGCACCCTACCGACTAACTATGGCTACACCTTC. Amino acids: CASTLPTNYGYTF.

The genes are TRBV18 and TRBJ1-5; 7 bases line up with TRBD1. The CDR3 runs 15 residues. The trim removed 3 bases at V and 5 bases at J, leaving 7 bases unmatched. Per the germline V gene, CDR1 is KGHSH and CDR2 is LQKENI. This CDR3 reads CASSPGQWPDQPQHF. CDR3 DNA: TGTGCCAGCTCACCGGGACAGTGGCCTGATCAGCCCCAGCATTTT.

This clone was seen a handful of times. This sequence joins TRBV9 and TRBJ2-1, with 7 bases identical to TRBD1. CDR1 is SGDLS, CDR2 YYNGEE, per germline. The V and J ends lost 0 bases and 8 bases, in that order; junction bases with no gene match: 11. This CDR3 spans 16 amino acids. The CDR3 coding sequence is TGTGCCAGCAGCGTAGCATTCGGGACAGTGCCGGATGAGCAGTTCTTC. Amino acid sequence: CASSVAFGTVPDEQFF.

The V call is TRBV28, the J call TRBJ2-5; 9 bases line up with TRBD1. The V gene end was trimmed by 5 bases and the J gene end by 0 bases; junction bases not matched to a gene: 10. There are 17 residues in the CDR3. Germline V gene data show CDR1 as MDHEN and CDR2 as SYDVKM. CDR3 coding DNA: TGTGCCAGCAGTCTCACGGGACAGGGCGGCTACCAAGAGACCCAGTACTTC. Amino acids: CASSLTGQGGYQETQYF.

This rearrangement joins TRBV7-9 to TRBJ2-3; 7 bases match TRBD2. The CDR3 loop spans 15 amino acids. The V and J ends lost 4 bases and 2 bases, in that order; junction bases with no gene match: 6. Germline-derived CDR1 and CDR2 are SEHNR and FQNEAQ (reference sequence). Here the CDR3 reads CASSYPGTTTDTQYF. Here the CDR3 DNA reads TGTGCCAGCAGCTATCCCGGGACTACCACAGATACGCAGTATTTT.

This clone was detected once. The V call is TRBV2, the J call TRBJ1-1, with TRBD1 as a possible D gene (6 bases). The V gene lost 4 bases and the J gene lost 3 bases, with 12 bases spanning the gap. CDR1 and CDR2 from the germline V gene are SNHLY and FYNNEI. This CDR3 region has 14 residues. The CDR3 DNA is TGTGCCAGCAGTGGACAGGTCGAGGACACTGAAGCTTTCTTT. This encodes CASSGQVEDTEAFF.

This clone showed up just a few times. The rearrangement joins TRBV5-4 to TRBJ2-7; TRBD2 matches 7 bases. This CDR3 is built from 15 residues. Trimming at V came to 0 bases and at J to 4 bases, leaving 7 bases not matched to a gene. From germline, CDR1 is SGHNT and CDR2 YYREEE (reference sequence). For the CDR3, the DNA is TGTGCCAGCAGCTTGGGAGGATCGGGAGGATACGAGCAGTACTTC. Protein product: CASSLGGSGGYEQYF.

V is TRBV3-1 (or the pseudogene TRBV3-2) and J is TRBJ1-2; D gene ambiguous. Trimming removed 1 base from V and 5 bases from J, with 11 bases in between. The CDR3 loop spans 14 amino acids. Germline-derived CDR1 and CDR2 are LGHDT and YNNKEL (reference sequence). This CDR3 reads CASSQVAAHYGYTF. DNA of the CDR3: TGTGCCAGCAGCCAAGTGGCGGCACATTATGGCTACACCTTC.

Written as DNA, the CDR3 is TGCGCCAGCAGCTTGGCGGGACAGGGGATGGATACGCAGTATTTT. Amino acid sequence: CASSLAGQGMDTQYF. The rearrangement links TRBV5-1 to TRBJ2-3; 10 nucleotides agree with TRBD1. Germline V CDR1 and CDR2: SGHRS, YFSETQ. The junction had 4 bases not matched to a gene; V was cut back by 0 bases and J by 6 bases. This CDR3 has 15 amino acids.

The chain recombines TRBV19 with TRBJ1-5; D is unclear. Germline CDR1 reads LNHDA; CDR2 reads SQIVND (reference sequence). There are 15 residues in the CDR3. V dropped 4 bases and J dropped 6 bases, with 16 bases sitting between them. CDR3 region: CASSSALSAFQPQHF. DNA for the CDR3: TGTGCCAGTAGTAGCGCACTCTCTGCATTTCAGCCCCAGCATTTT.

J is TRBJ1-2 and V is TRBV4-1; 10 positions match TRBD1. The CDR3 is made up of 14 amino acids. Trimming took 4 bases from V and 7 from J; bases not matched to a gene: 6. Germline CDR1 reads MGHRA; CDR2 reads YSYEKL. The CDR3 sequence: CASSLGTGETGYTF. DNA for the CDR3: TGCGCCAGCAGCCTCGGGACAGGGGAGACTGGCTACACCTTC.

V and J are TRBV7-2 and TRBJ1-2, with D perhaps TRBD1 (6 bases). This CDR3 contains 16 residues. From germline, CDR1 is SGHTA and CDR2 FQGNSA. V dropped 1 base and J dropped 6 bases, with 18 bases sitting between them. DNA for the CDR3: TGTGCCAGCAGCTTAGATAACAGGGCCGGAGAGGATGGCTACACCTTC. Translation: CASSLDNRAGEDGYTF. The whole variable domain, filled in from reference TRBV7-2 and TRBJ1-2, reads GAGVSQSPSNKVTEKGKDVELRCDPISGHTALYWYRQSLGQGLEFLIYFQGNSAPDKSGLPSDRFSAERTGGSVSTLTIQRTQQEDSAVYLCASSLDNRAGEDGYTFGSGTRLTVV.

The chain is built from TRBV7-7 and TRBJ2-5, with 11 positions matching TRBD2. Germline CDR1 reads SSHAT; CDR2 reads FNYEAQ (reference sequence). Trimming at V came to 3 bases and at J to 4 bases, leaving 4 bases not matched to a gene. The CDR3 is made up of 15 amino acids. The CDR3 is CASSFSGRAGETQYF. CDR3 sequence (DNA): TGTGCCAGCAGCTTTAGCGGGAGGGCCGGAGAGACCCAGTACTTC. Drawing the rest from reference TRBV7-7 and TRBJ2-5, the complete variable domain is GAGVSQSPRYKVTKRGQDVTLRCDPISSHATLYWYQQALGQGPEFLTYFNYEAQPDKSGLPSDRFSAERPEGSISTLTIQRTEQRDSAMYRCASSFSGRAGETQYFGPGTRLLVL.

This clone has just one count. For the CDR3, the DNA is TGTGCCAGCAGTTCACCTCGTGGGGGGACTGAAGCTTTCTTT. This translates into CASSSPRGGTEAFF. The V and J genes are TRBV7-9 and TRBJ1-1, with D possibly matching TRBD1 (5 bases). V was pared by 6 bases and J by 5 bases, with 16 bases between. This CDR3 comprises 14 residues. Germline V lookup: CDR1 SEHNR, CDR2 FQNEAQ (reference sequence).

This clone was counted a single time. V gene TRBV10-3 combines with J gene TRBJ2-7; TRBD2 aligns across 9 bases. Per the germline V gene, CDR1 is ENHRY and CDR2 is SYGVKD. V lost 7 bases and J lost 1; bases outside the gene matches: 5. The CDR3 runs to 14 residues. For the CDR3, the DNA is TGTGCCATCAATAGCGGGGGCCGATCCTACGAGCAGTACTTC. This encodes CAINSGGRSYEQYF.

J is TRBJ2-3 and V is TRBV28; tentatively, D is TRBD1 (6 bases). Germline CDR1 reads MDHEN; CDR2 reads SYDVKM. Trimming shortened V by 3 bases and J by 3 bases, and 19 bases separated the two germline ends. The CDR3 has 17 amino acids. CDR3: CASSLVPRLGTTDTQYF. As DNA, the CDR3 is TGTGCCAGCAGTTTGGTTCCAAGATTAGGGACAACAGATACGCAGTATTTT. Drawing the rest from reference TRBV28 and TRBJ2-3, the complete variable domain is DVKVTQSSRYLVKRTGEKVFLECVQDMDHENMFWYRQDPGLGLRLIYFSYDVKMKEKGDIPEGYSVSREKKERFSLILESASTNQTSMYLCASSLVPRLGTTDTQYFGPGTRLTVL.

V and J are TRBV6-5 and TRBJ1-2; 9 bases map to TRBD1. In germline, CDR1 is MNHEY, CDR2 SVGAGI. The CDR3 contains 13 residues. The V and J ends lost 5 bases and 5 bases, in that order; junction bases with no gene match: 3. CDR3 residues: CASSNGQGYGYTF. The CDR3 DNA sequence: TGTGCCAGCAGTAATGGACAGGGGTATGGCTACACCTTC.

This clone was counted at least ten times. This chain joins TRBV10-1 and TRBJ2-7; D gene ambiguous. Trimming left V 3 bases short and J 3 bases short, with 15 bases between. Germline V lookup: CDR1 WNHNN, CDR2 SYGVQD (reference sequence). This CDR3 has 15 residues. The CDR3 sequence is CASSDSYSPSYEQYF. In DNA, the CDR3 is TGCGCCAGCAGTGACTCGTACTCCCCGAGCTACGAGCAGTACTTC.

This rearrangement joins TRBV19 to TRBJ2-7, with 9 bases aligning to TRBD1. The CDR3 is 15 amino acids. Germline CDR1 is LNHDA and CDR2 is SQIVND (reference sequence). J was trimmed by 2 bases and V by 7 bases; bases with no gene match: 9. This CDR3 is CASKTKQGAAYEQYF. CDR3 bases: TGTGCCAGTAAAACTAAACAGGGGGCCGCCTACGAGCAGTACTTC.

The V gene is TRBV7-9, the J gene TRBJ2-1; the match to TRBD2 covers 8 bases. The CDR3 has 16 amino acids. Germline lookup yields CDR1 SEHNR and CDR2 FQNEAQ (reference sequence). Trimming at V came to 0 bases and at J to 5 bases, leaving 6 bases not matched to a gene. CDR3 protein: CASSLARLAGNNEQFF. CDR3 nucleotide sequence: TGTGCCAGCAGCTTAGCCCGGCTAGCGGGCAACAATGAGCAGTTCTTC. The full variable domain, in which reference TRBV7-9 and TRBJ2-1 provide the parts outside the CDR3, is DTGVSQNPRHKITKRGQNVTFRCDPISEHNRLYWYRQTLGQGPEFLTYFQNEAQLEKSRLLSDRFSAERPKGSFSTLEIQRTEQGDSAMYLCASSLARLAGNNEQFFGPGTRLTVL.